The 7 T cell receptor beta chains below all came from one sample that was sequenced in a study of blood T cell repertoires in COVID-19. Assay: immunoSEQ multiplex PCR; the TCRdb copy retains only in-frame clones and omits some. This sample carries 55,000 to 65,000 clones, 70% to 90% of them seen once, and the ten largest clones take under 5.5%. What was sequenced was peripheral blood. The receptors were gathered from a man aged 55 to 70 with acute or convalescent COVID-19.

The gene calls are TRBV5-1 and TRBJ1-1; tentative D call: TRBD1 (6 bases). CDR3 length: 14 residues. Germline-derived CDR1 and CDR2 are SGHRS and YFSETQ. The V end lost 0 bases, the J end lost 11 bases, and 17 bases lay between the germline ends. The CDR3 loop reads CASSLAGGSSKAFF. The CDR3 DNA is TGCGCCAGCAGCTTGGCGGGGGGCAGTTCTAAGGCTTTCTTT.

Here the CDR3 reads CASGGSGRAHEQFF. CDR3 bases: TGTGCCAGCGGGGGGAGCGGGAGGGCCCATGAGCAGTTCTTC. This chain joins TRBV19 and TRBJ2-1; 10 bases match TRBD2. This CDR3 is built from 14 residues. Germline CDR1 is LNHDA and CDR2 is SQIVND (reference sequence). The junction had 10 bases not matched to a gene; V was cut back by 9 bases and J by 8 bases.

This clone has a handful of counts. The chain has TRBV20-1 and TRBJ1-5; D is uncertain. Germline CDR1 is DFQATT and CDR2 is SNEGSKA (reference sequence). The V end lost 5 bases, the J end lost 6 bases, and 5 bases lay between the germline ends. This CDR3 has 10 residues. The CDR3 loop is CSAGPQPQHF. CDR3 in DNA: TGCAGTGCTGGCCCTCAGCCCCAGCATTTT.

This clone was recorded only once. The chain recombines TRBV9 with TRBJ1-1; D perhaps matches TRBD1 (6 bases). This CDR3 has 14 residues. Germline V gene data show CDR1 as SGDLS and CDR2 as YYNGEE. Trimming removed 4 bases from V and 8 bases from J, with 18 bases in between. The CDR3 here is CASSSRDTQEEAFF. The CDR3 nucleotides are TGTGCCAGCAGCTCTCGGGACACCCAGGAGGAAGCTTTCTTT.

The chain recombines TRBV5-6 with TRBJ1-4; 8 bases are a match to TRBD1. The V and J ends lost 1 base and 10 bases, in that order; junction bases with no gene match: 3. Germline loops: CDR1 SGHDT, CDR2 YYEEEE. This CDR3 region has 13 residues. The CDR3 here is CASSLQGAGKLFF. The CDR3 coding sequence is TGTGCCAGCAGCTTGCAGGGGGCGGGAAAACTGTTTTTT.

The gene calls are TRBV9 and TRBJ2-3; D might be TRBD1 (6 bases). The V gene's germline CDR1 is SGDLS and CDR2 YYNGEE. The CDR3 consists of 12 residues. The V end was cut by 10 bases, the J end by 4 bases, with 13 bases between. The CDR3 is CALPGHPDTQYF. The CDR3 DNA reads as TGTGCCCTCCCGGGACACCCAGATACGCAGTATTTT.

The CDR3: CASSELTGTYTF. CDR3 nucleotides: TGTGCCAGCAGTGAACTCACAGGGACCTACACCTTC. The chain uses TRBV6-1 and TRBJ1-2, with D tentatively TRBD1 (6 bases). CDR1 and CDR2 from the germline V gene are MNHNS and SASEGT. The CDR3 is made up of 12 amino acids. The V gene lost 2 bases and the J gene lost 10 bases, with 11 bases spanning the gap.